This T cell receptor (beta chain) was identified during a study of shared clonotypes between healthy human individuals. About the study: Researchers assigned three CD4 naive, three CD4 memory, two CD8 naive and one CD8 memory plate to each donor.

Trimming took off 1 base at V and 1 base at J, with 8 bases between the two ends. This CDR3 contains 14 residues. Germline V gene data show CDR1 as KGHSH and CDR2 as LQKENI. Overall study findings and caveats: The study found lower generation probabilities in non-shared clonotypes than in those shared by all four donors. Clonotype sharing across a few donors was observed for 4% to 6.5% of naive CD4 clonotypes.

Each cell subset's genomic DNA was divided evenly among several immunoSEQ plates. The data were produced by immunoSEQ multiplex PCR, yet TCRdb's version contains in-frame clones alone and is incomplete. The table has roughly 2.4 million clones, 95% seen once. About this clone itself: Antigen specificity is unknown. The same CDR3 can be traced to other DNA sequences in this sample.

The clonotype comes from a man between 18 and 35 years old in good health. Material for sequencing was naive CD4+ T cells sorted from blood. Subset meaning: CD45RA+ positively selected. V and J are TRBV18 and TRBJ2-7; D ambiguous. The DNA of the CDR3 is TGTGCCAGCTCACCACGGGCCCGTTCCTACGAGCAGTACTTC. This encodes CASSPRARSYEQYF.